This T cell receptor (beta chain) appears in the sequencing data of a study of blood T cell repertoires in COVID-19. On the study more broadly: Nucleic acid was either cDNA or gDNA, and it came from T cells, B-cell-depleted T cells, or PBMCs.

TCRdb keeps only in-frame clones here, not all; method: immunoSEQ multiplex PCR. This table holds tens of thousands of clones, roughly four fifths found once. V dropped 0 bases and J dropped 3; count of bases not matched to a gene: 4. CDR1 SGHTA and CDR2 FQGNSA come from the germline V gene. The CDR3 loop spans 16 amino acids. The TCR sequence derives from a man aged 45-60 years with acute or convalescent COVID-19. This sequence joins TRBV7-2 and TRBJ2-2; 7 bases are shared with TRBD2. The sequenced material came from peripheral blood. The DNA for the CDR3 is TGTGCCAGCAGCTTAGCGGGAGGGATCGACACCGGGGAGCTGTTTTTT. Translating gives CASSLAGGIDTGELFF.